Shown below are 19 T cell receptor beta chains from a single sample sequenced in a study of T cells in Graves' hyperthyroidism and ophthalmopathy. Amplification of TCR beta CDR3 regions used RNA as the template. The TCR CDR3 was amplified in a first-round RT-PCR using the HTBI primer set. TCRdb processed the multiplex PCR reads anew with MiXCR; each CDR3 protein has one entry. The repertoire holds about 600,000 distinct CDR3 sequences, with 14% as singletons. Sequenced material: blood. These receptors were obtained from a woman between 50 and 59 years old with Graves' ophthalmopathy.

This clonotype was seen only a few times. The rearrangement joins TRBV9 to TRBJ1-2; 7 bases are shared with TRBD1. The V segment lost 3 bases and the J segment 2 bases; nucleotides outside the gene matches: 7. This CDR3 is built from 15 residues. Per the germline V gene, CDR1 is SGDLS and CDR2 is YYNGEE. For the CDR3, the DNA is TGTGCCAGCAGCGCAAGGCCGGGACAGAACTATGGCTACACCTTC. It codes for CASSARPGQNYGYTF.

This chain uses TRBV19 with TRBJ2-3; a weak D match, TRBD1 (5 bases). The CDR3 has 15 residues. Germline loops: CDR1 LNHDA, CDR2 SQIVND (reference sequence). Trimming cost V 1 base and J 6 bases, with 14 bases left between them. This CDR3 reads CASSIVTDSRDTQYF. CDR3 nucleotide sequence: TGTGCCAGTAGTATAGTGACCGACAGTAGGGATACGCAGTATTTT.

The table lists this clonotype with many counts. The chain uses TRBV5-1 and TRBJ2-1; 9 bases are shared with TRBD2. The germline V gene encodes CDR1 SGHRS and CDR2 YFSETQ. The CDR3 covers 17 residues. V dropped 0 bases and J dropped 1; count of bases not matched to a gene: 5. The CDR3 sequence: CASSLVLAGTSYNEQFF. The DNA of the CDR3 is TGCGCCAGCAGCTTGGTGCTAGCGGGGACATCCTACAATGAGCAGTTCTTC.

The chain uses TRBV14 and TRBJ2-1; tentatively, D is TRBD1 or TRBD2 (6 bases each). The CDR3 totals 16 residues. The germline gives CDR1 SGHDN, CDR2 FVKESK. V lost 4 bases to trimming and J lost 6 bases, with 19 bases between them. The CDR3 reads CASSPGSGAGSNEQFF. The CDR3 coding sequence is TGTGCCAGCAGCCCCGGTTCAGGGGCCGGGAGCAATGAGCAGTTCTTC.

This clonotype was observed at least ten times. The chain has TRBV4-3 and TRBJ2-1; 7 bases map to TRBD2. Germline V gives CDR1 LGHNA, CDR2 YSLEER. CDR3 length equals 16 residues. The trim removed 0 bases at V and 3 bases at J, leaving 5 bases unmatched. The CDR3 DNA is TGCGCCAGCAGCCAAGACAGCGGGGATCTCTACAATGAGCAGTTCTTC. Translating gives CASSQDSGDLYNEQFF.

This clonotype was picked up many times. The gene calls are TRBV4-3 and TRBJ1-1, with D perhaps matching TRBD1 (5 bases). Deletions cut 5 bases from V and 4 bases from J, with 14 bases between. Germline V gene lookup returns CDR1 LGHNA and CDR2 YSLEER. The CDR3 consists of 14 residues. The CDR3 region is CASSSQGPLTEAFF. The CDR3 DNA reads as TGCGCCAGCAGCTCGCAGGGTCCGCTCACTGAAGCTTTCTTT.

This clonotype was seen at least ten times. The J gene is TRBJ2-7, the V gene TRBV11-3; the D is unclear. Trimming took 4 bases from V and 6 from J, leaving 25 bases between them. The V gene's germline CDR1 is SGHNT and CDR2 YENEEA. This CDR3 region has 17 residues. The chain's CDR3 is CASSSGLSPGQIREQYF. Written as DNA, the CDR3 is TGTGCCAGCAGCTCTGGTTTATCCCCGGGTCAGATTCGCGAGCAGTACTTC.

This sequence joins TRBV5-1 and TRBJ1-5, with a tentative D call TRBD1 (6 bases). The germline V gene has CDR1 SGHRS and CDR2 YFSETQ. V was shortened by 0 bases and J by 5 bases, with 12 bases between the two germline ends. The CDR3 is 15 amino acids. As DNA, the CDR3 is TGCGCCAGCAGCTTGGGAGGGGGTTCGGATCAGCCCCAGCATTTT. Translation gives CASSLGGGSDQPQHF. The variable domain in full, completed from reference TRBV5-1 and TRBJ1-5, reads KAGVTQTPRYLIKTRGQQVTLSCSPISGHRSVSWYQQTPGQGLQFLFEYFSETQRNKGNFPGRFSGRQFSNSRSEMNVSTLELGDSALYLCASSLGGGSDQPQHFGDGTRLSIL.

This clonotype was counted ten times or more. The rearrangement joins TRBV12-3 or TRBV12-4 to TRBJ2-1; 11 bases match TRBD2. The CDR3 has 15 residues. J lost 7 bases, V lost 2 bases, and 4 bases had no gene match. The CDR3 region has the DNA TGTGCCAGCAGTTTACTAGCGGGAGGTGTGAATGAGCAGTTCTTC. It translates to CASSLLAGGVNEQFF.

V usage is TRBV7-9 and J usage is TRBJ2-1; 15 bases line up with TRBD2. V trimming: 3 bases; J trimming: 8 bases; junction bases outside the gene matches: 5. From germline, CDR1 is SEHNR and CDR2 FQNEAQ (reference sequence). The length of the CDR3 is 16 residues. The CDR3 bases are TGTGCCAGCAGCTTGACCGGGACTAGCGGGAGGCATGAGCAGTTCTTC. Amino acid sequence: CASSLTGTSGRHEQFF.

This clonotype was counted at least ten times. V and J are TRBV20-1 and TRBJ1-5, with TRBD1 matching 10 bases. The V and J ends lost 3 bases and 4 bases, in that order; junction bases with no gene match: 3. Germline assignment: CDR1 DFQATT and CDR2 SNEGSKA (reference sequence). CDR3 length: 14 residues. The CDR3 sequence: CSARTGQGNQPQHF. CDR3 in DNA: TGCAGTGCTAGGACGGGACAGGGGAATCAGCCCCAGCATTTT.

This clonotype was detected ten times or more. The chain joins TRBV2 to TRBJ1-3; 9 bases match TRBD1. The trim removed 9 bases at V and 0 bases at J, leaving 3 bases unmatched. The CDR3 contains 14 residues. The germline gives CDR1 SNHLY, CDR2 FYNNEI. The CDR3 region is CARGQGNSGNTIYF. DNA for the CDR3: TGTGCCAGGGGACAGGGAAACTCTGGAAACACCATATATTTT. Full variable domain (outside the CDR3, taken from reference TRBV2 and TRBJ1-3): EPEVTQTPSHQVTQMGQEVILRCVPISNHLYFYWYRQILGQKVEFLVSFYNNEISEKSEIFDDQFSVERPDGSNFTLKIRSTKLEDSAMYFCARGQGNSGNTIYFGEGSWLTVV.

The CDR3 loop reads CASSQGASGNYEQYF. The CDR3 DNA sequence: TGCGCCAGCAGCCAAGGTGCTAGCGGAAACTACGAGCAGTACTTC. V is TRBV4-1 and J is TRBJ2-7; TRBD2 agrees at 7 bases. CDR3 length equals 15 residues. The V segment lost 1 base and the J segment 3 bases; nucleotides outside the gene matches: 6. Germline-derived CDR1 and CDR2 are MGHRA and YSYEKL.

This clonotype was seen a handful of times. This chain links TRBV12-3 or TRBV12-4 with TRBJ1-2; D is undetermined. V was cut by 0 bases and J by 3 bases, with 8 bases left in between. The CDR3 has 14 amino acids. The CDR3 region is CASSLAGFDYGYTF. CDR3 DNA sequence: TGTGCCAGCAGTTTAGCTGGATTCGACTATGGCTACACCTTC.

This clonotype was picked up a small number of times. The CDR3 coding sequence is TGCAGTGTCCTGGCGGACAGGGCCGTACCAACTAATGAAAAACTGTTTTTT. It translates to CSVLADRAVPTNEKLFF. This rearrangement joins TRBV20-1 to TRBJ1-4, with 8 nucleotides matching TRBD1. V lost 7 bases and J lost 0; bases outside the gene matches: 13. In germline, CDR1 is DFQATT, CDR2 SNEGSKA (reference sequence). The CDR3 has 17 amino acids.

This clonotype was seen at least ten times. The chain recombines TRBV7-6 with TRBJ1-6; D remains unclear. Trimming removed 2 bases from V and 5 bases from J, with 4 bases in between. CDR1 is SGHVS, CDR2 FNYEAQ, per germline. The CDR3 consists of 13 residues. The CDR3 loop reads CASSLMDNSPLHF. CDR3 DNA: TGTGCCAGCAGCTTAATGGATAATTCACCCCTCCACTTT.

Many counts were recorded for this clonotype. One end of the junction varies from germline; a read error may be responsible. This chain uses TRBV3-1 with TRBJ2-2; the match to TRBD2 covers 10 bases. The CDR3 totals 17 residues. CDR1 is LGHDT and CDR2 is YNNKEL in the germline V gene (reference sequence). In DNA form, the CDR3 reads TGTGCCAGCAGCCAGGGTGGTAGCGGGAGGAACCCCGGGGAGCTGTTTTTT. Translated: CASSQGGSGRNPGELFF.

The gene calls are TRBV7-2 and TRBJ2-2; TRBD1 matches 7 bases. CDR3 length: 16 amino acids. Unmatched junction bases numbered 10, after V lost 5 bases and J lost 4 bases. Germline V CDR1 and CDR2: SGHTA, FQGNSA. The CDR3 region is CASSARNRGGTGELFF. The CDR3 nucleotides are TGTGCCAGCAGCGCTCGAAACAGGGGTGGCACCGGGGAGCTGTTTTTT.

This clonotype was seen many times. This chain joins TRBV2 and TRBJ2-1; 13 bases align to TRBD2. The CDR3 totals 15 residues. CDR1 and CDR2 (germline): SNHLY, FYNNEI. The V and J ends lost 6 bases and 10 bases, in that order; junction bases with no gene match: 9. The CDR3 sequence: CASRGLAGDSGEQFF. The CDR3 nucleotides read TGTGCCAGCAGAGGACTAGCGGGAGACTCTGGCGAGCAGTTCTTC. Looking up the rest from reference TRBV2 and TRBJ2-1 gives the full variable domain: EPEVTQTPSHQVTQMGQEVILRCVPISNHLYFYWYRQILGQKVEFLVSFYNNEISEKSEIFDDQFSVERPDGSNFTLKIRSTKLEDSAMYFCASRGLAGDSGEQFFGPGTRLTVL.